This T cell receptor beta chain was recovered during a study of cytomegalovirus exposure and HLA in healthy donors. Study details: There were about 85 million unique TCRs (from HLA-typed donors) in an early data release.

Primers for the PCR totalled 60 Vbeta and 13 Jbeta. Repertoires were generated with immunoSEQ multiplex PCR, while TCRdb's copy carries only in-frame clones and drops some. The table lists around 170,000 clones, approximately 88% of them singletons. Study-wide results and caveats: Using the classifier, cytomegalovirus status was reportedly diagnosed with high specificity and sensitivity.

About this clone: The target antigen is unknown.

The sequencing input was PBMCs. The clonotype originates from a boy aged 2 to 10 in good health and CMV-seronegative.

In DNA form, the CDR3 reads TGTGCCAGCGCACAGGGGATGGAGGAAAAACTGTTTTTT. It translates to CASAQGMEEKLFF. The rearrangement joins TRBV5-4 to TRBJ1-4; the match to TRBD1 covers 7 bases. This CDR3 is 13 amino acids long. From germline, CDR1 is SGHNT and CDR2 YYREEE (reference sequence). The ends lost 7 bases at V and 8 bases at J; junction bases unmatched: 8.